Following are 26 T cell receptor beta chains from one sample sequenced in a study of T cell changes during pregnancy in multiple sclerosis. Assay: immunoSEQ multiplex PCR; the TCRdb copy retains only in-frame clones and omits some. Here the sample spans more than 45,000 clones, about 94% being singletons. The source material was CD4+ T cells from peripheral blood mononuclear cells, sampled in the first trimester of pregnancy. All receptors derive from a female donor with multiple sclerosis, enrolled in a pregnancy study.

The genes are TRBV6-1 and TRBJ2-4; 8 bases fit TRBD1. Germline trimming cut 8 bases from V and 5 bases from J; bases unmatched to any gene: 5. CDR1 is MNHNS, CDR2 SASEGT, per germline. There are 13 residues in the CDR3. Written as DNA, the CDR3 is TGTGCCAGCGGGCGGACAGGGCAAAACATTCAGTACTTC. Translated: CASGRTGQNIQYF.

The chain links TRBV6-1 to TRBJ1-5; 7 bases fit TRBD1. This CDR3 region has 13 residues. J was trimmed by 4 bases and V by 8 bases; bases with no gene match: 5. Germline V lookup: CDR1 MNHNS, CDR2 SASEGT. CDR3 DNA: TGTGCCAGCTCAGGGGGTCGGAATCAGCCCCAGCATTTT. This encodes CASSGGRNQPQHF.

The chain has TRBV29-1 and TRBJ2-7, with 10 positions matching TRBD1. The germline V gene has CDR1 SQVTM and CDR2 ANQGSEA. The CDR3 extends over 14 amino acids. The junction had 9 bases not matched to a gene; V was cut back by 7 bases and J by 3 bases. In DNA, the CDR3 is TGCAGCGCCTCCGTGGGGACAGGGGACTACGAGCAGTACTTC. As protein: CSASVGTGDYEQYF.

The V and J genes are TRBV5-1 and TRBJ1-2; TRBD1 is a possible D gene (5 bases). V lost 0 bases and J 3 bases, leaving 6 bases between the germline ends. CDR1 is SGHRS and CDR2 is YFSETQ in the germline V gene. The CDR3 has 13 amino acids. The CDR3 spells CASSLGGDYGYTF. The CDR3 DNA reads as TGCGCCAGCAGCTTGGGGGGGGACTATGGCTACACCTTC.

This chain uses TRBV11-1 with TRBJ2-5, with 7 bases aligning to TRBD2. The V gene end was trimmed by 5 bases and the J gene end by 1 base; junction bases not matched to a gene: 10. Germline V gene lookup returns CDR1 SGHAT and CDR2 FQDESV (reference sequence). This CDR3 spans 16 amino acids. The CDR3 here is CASSPVLASGQETQYF. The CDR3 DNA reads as TGTGCCAGCAGCCCCGTGTTAGCTAGCGGCCAAGAGACCCAGTACTTC.

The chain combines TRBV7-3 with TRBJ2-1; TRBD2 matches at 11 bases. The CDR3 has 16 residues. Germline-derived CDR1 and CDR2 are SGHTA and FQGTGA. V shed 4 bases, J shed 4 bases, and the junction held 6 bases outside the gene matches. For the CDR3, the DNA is TGTGCCAGCAGCTATTATAGCGGGGGGGAATACAATGAGCAGTTCTTC. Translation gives CASSYYSGGEYNEQFF. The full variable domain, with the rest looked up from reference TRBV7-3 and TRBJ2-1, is GAGVSQTPSNKVTEKGKYVELRCDPISGHTALYWYRQSLGQGPEFLIYFQGTGAADDSGLPNDRFFAVRPEGSVSTLKIQRTERGDSAVYLCASSYYSGGEYNEQFFGPGTRLTVL.

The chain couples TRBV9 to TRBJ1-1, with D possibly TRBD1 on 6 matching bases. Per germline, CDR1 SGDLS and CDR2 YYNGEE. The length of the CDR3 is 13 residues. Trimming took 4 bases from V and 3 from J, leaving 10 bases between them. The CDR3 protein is CASSPDRHTEAFF. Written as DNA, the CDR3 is TGTGCCAGCAGCCCAGACAGGCACACTGAAGCTTTCTTT.

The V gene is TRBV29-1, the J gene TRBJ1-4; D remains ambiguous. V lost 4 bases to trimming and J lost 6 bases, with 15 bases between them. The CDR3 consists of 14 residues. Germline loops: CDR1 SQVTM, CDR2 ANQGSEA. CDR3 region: CSVVSRQRDEKLFF. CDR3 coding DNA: TGCAGCGTTGTTTCCCGTCAGAGGGATGAAAAACTGTTTTTT.

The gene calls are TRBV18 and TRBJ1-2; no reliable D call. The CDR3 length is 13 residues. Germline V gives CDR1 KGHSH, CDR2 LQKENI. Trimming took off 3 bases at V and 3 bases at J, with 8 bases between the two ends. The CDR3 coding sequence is TGTGCCAGCTCACCCGGGGAGGACTATGGCTACACCTTC. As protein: CASSPGEDYGYTF.

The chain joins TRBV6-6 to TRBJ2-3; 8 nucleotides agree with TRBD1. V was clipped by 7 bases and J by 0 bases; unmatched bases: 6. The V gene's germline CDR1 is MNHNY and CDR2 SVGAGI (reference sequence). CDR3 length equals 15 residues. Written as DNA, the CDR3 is TGTGCCAGCAAAAACAGGGGGATTAGCACAGATACGCAGTATTTT. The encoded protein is CASKNRGISTDTQYF.

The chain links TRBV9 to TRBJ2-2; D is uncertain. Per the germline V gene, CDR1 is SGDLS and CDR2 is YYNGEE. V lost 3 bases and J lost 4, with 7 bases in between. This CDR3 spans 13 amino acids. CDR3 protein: CASSAPSTGELFF. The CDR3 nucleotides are TGTGCCAGCAGCGCCCCGAGCACCGGGGAGCTGTTTTTT.

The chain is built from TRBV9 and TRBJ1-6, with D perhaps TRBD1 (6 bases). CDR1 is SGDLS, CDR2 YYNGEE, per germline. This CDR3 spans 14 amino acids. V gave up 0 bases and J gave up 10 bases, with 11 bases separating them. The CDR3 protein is CASSVDREYSPLHF. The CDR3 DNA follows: TGTGCCAGCAGCGTAGACAGGGAGTACTCACCCCTCCACTTT.

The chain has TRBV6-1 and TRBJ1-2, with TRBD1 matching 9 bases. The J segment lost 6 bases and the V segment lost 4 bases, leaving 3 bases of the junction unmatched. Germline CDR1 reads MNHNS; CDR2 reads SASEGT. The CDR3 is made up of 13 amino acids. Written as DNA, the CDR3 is TGTGCCAGCAGTGTACAGGGGGCCGATGGCTACACCTTC. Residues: CASSVQGADGYTF.

The CDR3 here is CASSLAGGGGSSYEQYF. The CDR3 bases are TGTGCCAGCAGCTTGGCGGGGGGTGGGGGGAGCTCCTACGAGCAGTACTTC. The chain joins TRBV5-5 to TRBJ2-7, with 7 bases aligning to TRBD2. The length of the CDR3 is 17 residues. Germline V CDR1 and CDR2: SGHKS, YYEKEE (reference sequence). V shed 0 bases and J 0 bases; nucleotides not matched to a gene: 9.

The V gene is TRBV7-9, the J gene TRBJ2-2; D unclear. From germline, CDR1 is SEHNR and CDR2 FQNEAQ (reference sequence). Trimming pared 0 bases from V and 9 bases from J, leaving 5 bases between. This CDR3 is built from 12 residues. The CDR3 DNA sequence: TGTGCCAGCAGCTTAGCGCGTAGGGAGCTGTTTTTT. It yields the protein CASSLARRELFF.

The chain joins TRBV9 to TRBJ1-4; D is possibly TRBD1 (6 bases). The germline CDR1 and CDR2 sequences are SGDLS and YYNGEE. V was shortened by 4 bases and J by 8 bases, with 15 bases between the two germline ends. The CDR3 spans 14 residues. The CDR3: CASSPAGAREKLFF. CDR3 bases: TGTGCCAGCAGCCCTGCAGGGGCGAGAGAAAAACTGTTTTTT.

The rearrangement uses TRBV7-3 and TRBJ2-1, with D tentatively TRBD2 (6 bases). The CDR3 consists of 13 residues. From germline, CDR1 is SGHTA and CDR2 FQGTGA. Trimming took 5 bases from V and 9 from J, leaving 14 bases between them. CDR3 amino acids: CASSGLATGEQFF. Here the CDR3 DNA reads TGTGCCAGCAGCGGGCTAGCGACGGGTGAGCAGTTCTTC.

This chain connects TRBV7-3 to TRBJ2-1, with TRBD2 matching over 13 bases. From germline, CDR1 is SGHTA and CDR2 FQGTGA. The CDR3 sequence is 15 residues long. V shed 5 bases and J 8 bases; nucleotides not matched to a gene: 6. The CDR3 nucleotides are TGTGCCAGCAGCCCCCAAACTAGCGGGGGGGATGAGCAGTTCTTC. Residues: CASSPQTSGGDEQFF.

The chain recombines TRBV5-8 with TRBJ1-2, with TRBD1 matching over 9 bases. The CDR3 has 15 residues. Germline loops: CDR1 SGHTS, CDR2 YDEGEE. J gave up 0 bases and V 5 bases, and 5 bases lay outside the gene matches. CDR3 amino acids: CASRQHRGPNYGYTF. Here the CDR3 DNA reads TGTGCCAGCAGACAGCACAGGGGGCCTAACTATGGCTACACCTTC.

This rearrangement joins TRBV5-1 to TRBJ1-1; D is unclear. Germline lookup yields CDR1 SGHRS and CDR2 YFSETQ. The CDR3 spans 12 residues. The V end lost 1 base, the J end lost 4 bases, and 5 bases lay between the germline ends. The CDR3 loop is CASSLHGTEAFF. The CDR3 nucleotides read TGCGCCAGCAGCTTGCACGGCACTGAAGCTTTCTTT.

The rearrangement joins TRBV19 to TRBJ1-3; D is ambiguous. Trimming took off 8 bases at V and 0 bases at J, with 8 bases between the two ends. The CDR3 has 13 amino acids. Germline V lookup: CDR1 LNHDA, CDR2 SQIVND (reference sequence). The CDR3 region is CASSPSSGNTIYF. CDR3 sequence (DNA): TGTGCCAGTTCCCCGAGCTCTGGAAACACCATATATTTT. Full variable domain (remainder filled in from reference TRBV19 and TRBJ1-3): DGGITQSPKYLFRKEGQNVTLSCEQNLNHDAMYWYRQDPGQGLRLIYYSQIVNDFQKGDIAEGYSVSREKKESFPLTVTSAQKNPTAFYLCASSPSSGNTIYFGEGSWLTVV.

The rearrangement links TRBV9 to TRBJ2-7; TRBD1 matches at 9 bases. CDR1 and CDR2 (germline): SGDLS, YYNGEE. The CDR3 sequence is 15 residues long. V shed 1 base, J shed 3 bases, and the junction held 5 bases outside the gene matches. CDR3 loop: CASSVNGQGHYEQYF. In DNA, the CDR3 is TGTGCCAGCAGCGTAAATGGACAGGGGCACTACGAGCAGTACTTC.

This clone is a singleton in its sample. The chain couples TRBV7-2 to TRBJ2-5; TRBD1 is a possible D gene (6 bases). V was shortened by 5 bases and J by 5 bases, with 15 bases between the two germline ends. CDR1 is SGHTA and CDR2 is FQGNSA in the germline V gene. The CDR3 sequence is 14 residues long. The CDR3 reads CASSPTGLEETQYF. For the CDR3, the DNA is TGTGCCAGCAGCCCGACAGGTTTGGAGGAGACCCAGTACTTC.

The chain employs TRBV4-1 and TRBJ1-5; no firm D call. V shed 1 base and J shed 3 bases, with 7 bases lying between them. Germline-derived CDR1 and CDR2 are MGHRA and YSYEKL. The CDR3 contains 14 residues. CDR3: CASSQAHPNQPQHF. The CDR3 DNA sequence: TGCGCCAGCAGCCAAGCACACCCCAATCAGCCCCAGCATTTT.

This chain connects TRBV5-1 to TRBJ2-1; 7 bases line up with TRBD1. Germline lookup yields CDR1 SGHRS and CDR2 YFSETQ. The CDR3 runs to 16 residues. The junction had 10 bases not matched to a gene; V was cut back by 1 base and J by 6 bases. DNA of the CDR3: TGCGCCAGCAGCTTGTACGCTCAACAGGGGTCCAATGAGCAGTTCTTC. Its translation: CASSLYAQQGSNEQFF.

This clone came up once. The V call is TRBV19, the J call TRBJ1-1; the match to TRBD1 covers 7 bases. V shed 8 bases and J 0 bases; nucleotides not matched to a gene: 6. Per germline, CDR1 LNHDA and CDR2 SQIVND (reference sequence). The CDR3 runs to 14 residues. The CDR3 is CASRRGGLNTEAFF. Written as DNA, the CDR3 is TGTGCCAGTCGGCGAGGGGGCTTGAACACTGAAGCTTTCTTT. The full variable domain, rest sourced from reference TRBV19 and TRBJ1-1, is DGGITQSPKYLFRKEGQNVTLSCEQNLNHDAMYWYRQDPGQGLRLIYYSQIVNDFQKGDIAEGYSVSREKKESFPLTVTSAQKNPTAFYLCASRRGGLNTEAFFGQGTRLTVV.